The rows below give T cell receptor beta chains drawn from one sample of a study of blood T cell repertoires in COVID-19. Libraries were prepared by immunoSEQ multiplex PCR; TCRdb keeps only in-frame clonotypes and omits some of them. The sample gives about 320,000 clones, over 80% of which show up once; around 5% is in the top ten. Source material: PBMCs or T cells enriched from blood (not recorded which). These TCRs come from a man under 40 who had recovered from COVID-19. CDR3s include the opening cysteine and the closing phenylalanine or tryptophan. Each record gives: V gene, J gene, clone size, D gene, CDR3 DNA, CDR3 protein. The D gene is left open where the match is weak. For some rows the clone size is stated as once, few or many, or as a class when expanded; others skip it.

V: TRBV28
J: TRBJ2-5
size: .
D: .
DNA: TGTGCCAGCAGTTTATTGGCCAGGGAAGAGACCCAGTACTTC
CDR3: CASSLLAREETQYF

V: TRBV30
J: TRBJ1-4
size: .
D: TRBD1
DNA: TGTGCCTGGAGTGTAGCCGGGGACAGGGAGGTTTTT
CDR3: CAWSVAGDREVF

V: TRBV5-1
J: TRBJ1-4
size: .
D: TRBD1
DNA: TGCGCCAGCAGCTTGGAACAGGGGAGGAACGAAAAACTGTTTTTT
CDR3: CASSLEQGRNEKLFF

V: TRBV15
J: TRBJ2-3
size: .
D: .
DNA: TGTGCCACCCGGGACACAAACACAGATACGCAGTATTTT
CDR3: CATRDTNTDTQYF

V: TRBV28
J: TRBJ2-7
size: .
D: .
DNA: TGTGCCAGCAGTTCCTTCCCGGGTCTAGACCGGGGGGAGCAGTACTTC
CDR3: CASSSFPGLDRGEQYF

V: TRBV28
J: TRBJ1-2
size: few
D: TRBD1
DNA: TGTGCCAGCAATTCCGGGACAGGGTTAAGCTACACCTTC
CDR3: CASNSGTGLSYTF

V: TRBV6-4
J: TRBJ2-2
size: .
D: .
DNA: TGTGCCAGCAGTGAACAGGACACCGGGGAGCTGTTTTTT
CDR3: CASSEQDTGELFF

V: TRBV7-9
J: TRBJ1-2
size: .
D: TRBD1
DNA: TGTGCCAGCAGCTGGGCAGGGGGCGCGGGGGTCTATGGCTACACCTTC
CDR3: CASSWAGGAGVYGYTF

V: TRBV7-2
J: TRBJ2-3
size: .
D: TRBD2
DNA: TGTGCCAGCAGCTTATTGCTAGCGGTCCCAGATACGCAGTATTTT
CDR3: CASSLLLAVPDTQYF

V: TRBV6-5
J: TRBJ1-5
size: few
D: TRBD1
DNA: TGTGCCAGCAGTCTAACAGGGGGTAGTCAGCCCCAGCATTTT
CDR3: CASSLTGGSQPQHF

V: TRBV7-3
J: TRBJ2-1
size: .
D: TRBD2
DNA: TGTGCCAGCAGCCCCGGGAGGGAAAATGAGCAGTTCTTC
CDR3: CASSPGRENEQFF

V: TRBV5-4
J: TRBJ2-5
size: .
D: .
DNA: TGTGCCAGCAGCTTGCGACTAGTGGATAAAGAGACCCAGTACTTC
CDR3: CASSLRLVDKETQYF

V: TRBV28
J: TRBJ2-7
size: few
D: .
DNA: TGTGCCAGCAGTCCCCCGGTGCGGGGCTACGAGCAGTACTTC
CDR3: CASSPPVRGYEQYF

V: TRBV28
J: TRBJ1-3
size: .
D: TRBD1
DNA: TGTGCCAGCAGTTTAGGACAGGGGGCTGTTGGAAACACCATATATTTT
CDR3: CASSLGQGAVGNTIYF

V: TRBV28
J: TRBJ2-5
size: .
D: TRBD1
DNA: TGTGCCAGCAGCTGGACAGGGGATCAAGAGACCCAGTACTTC
CDR3: CASSWTGDQETQYF

V: TRBV11-1
J: TRBJ2-7
size: .
D: .
DNA: TGTGCCTCCCGAGGTGGAAGCTCCTACGAGCAGTACTTC
CDR3: CASRGGSSYEQYF

V: TRBV18
J: TRBJ2-1
size: .
D: TRBD1
DNA: TGTGCCAGCTCACCACCCAGAAAGGGGGCTAATGTCCGCAATGAGCAGTTCTTC
CDR3: CASSPPRKGANVRNEQFF

V: TRBV27
J: TRBJ1-2
size: .
D: .
DNA: TGTGCCAGCAGTCCGCGGGGCTATGGCTACACCTTC
CDR3: CASSPRGYGYTF

V: TRBV7-8
J: TRBJ2-7
size: .
D: .
DNA: TGTGCCAGCAGCCCAACCGGAGCATACGAGCAGTACTTC
CDR3: CASSPTGAYEQYF

V: TRBV19
J: TRBJ2-5
size: .
D: .
DNA: TGTGCCAGTAGTATAAGCGACAGCACGGCGAGAGAGACCCAGTACTTC
CDR3: CASSISDSTARETQYF

V: TRBV5-6
J: TRBJ2-1
size: .
D: .
DNA: TGTGCCAGCAGCTTGGCCCAGGGTTGGCAGTTCTTC
CDR3: CASSLAQGWQFF

V: TRBV6-5
J: TRBJ2-7
size: .
D: .
DNA: TGTGCCAGCAGTTACGATAGCGGTACGGGCGAGCAGTACTTC
CDR3: CASSYDSGTGEQYF

V: TRBV7-7
J: TRBJ2-3
size: .
D: .
DNA: TGTGCCAGCAGCTTAACGGGGATCACAGATACGCAGTATTTT
CDR3: CASSLTGITDTQYF

V: TRBV27
J: TRBJ1-5
size: .
D: TRBD1
DNA: TGTGCCAGCAGTGCCCGCAGGGGGTCAGGCAATCAGCCCCAGCATTTT
CDR3: CASSARRGSGNQPQHF

V: TRBV19
J: TRBJ1-5
size: .
D: TRBD1
DNA: TGTGCCAGTAGTAAGACAGGGAAAGGGAATCAGCCCCAGCATTTT
CDR3: CASSKTGKGNQPQHF

V: TRBV6-2/TRBV6-3
J: TRBJ1-4
size: .
D: TRBD1
DNA: TGTGCCAGCAGCCCCAGGGGGCAAATCTACCCGAGGGAAAAACTGTTTTTT
CDR3: CASSPRGQIYPREKLFF

V: TRBV2
J: TRBJ1-6
size: few
D: TRBD1
DNA: TGTGCCAGCACTGGGACAGGGACAGCCCTCCACTTT
CDR3: CASTGTGTALHF

V: TRBV28
J: TRBJ2-1
size: .
D: .
DNA: TGTGCCAGCGGGGGGTACCACAATGAGCAGTTCTTC
CDR3: CASGGYHNEQFF

V: TRBV6-5
J: TRBJ2-6
size: .
D: .
DNA: TGTGCCAGCAGTCGCAACAGGGCTGGGGCCAACGTCCTGACTTTC
CDR3: CASSRNRAGANVLTF

V: TRBV24-1
J: TRBJ2-1
size: .
D: .
DNA: TGTGCCACCAGGGCTAGCTACGGTGCTCACAATGAGCAGTTCTTC
CDR3: CATRASYGAHNEQFF

V: TRBV29-1
J: TRBJ2-3
size: .
D: TRBD1
DNA: TGCAGCGTTGATGGACAGGGGACAGATACGCAGTATTTT
CDR3: CSVDGQGTDTQYF

V: TRBV18
J: TRBJ2-3
size: .
D: TRBD2
DNA: TGTGCCAGCTCAACCAATCCACTAGCGGGGAGCACAGATACGCAGTATTTT
CDR3: CASSTNPLAGSTDTQYF

V: TRBV30
J: TRBJ1-4
size: once
D: .
DNA: TGTGCCTGGAGAAATTTACGGGGAACAACTAATGAAAAACTGTTTTTT
CDR3: CAWRNLRGTTNEKLFF

V: TRBV5-4
J: TRBJ2-5
size: .
D: TRBD1
DNA: TGTGCCAGCAGGCCAACAGGGGGTCGCGAGACCCAGTACTTC
CDR3: CASRPTGGRETQYF

V: TRBV5-1
J: TRBJ1-4
size: .
D: TRBD1
DNA: TGCGCCAGCAGCTTGAGCCGACAGGGGCGGGAAAAACTGTTTTTT
CDR3: CASSLSRQGREKLFF

V: TRBV11-2
J: TRBJ1-1
size: .
D: .
DNA: TGTGCCAGCAGCACCCCCTGGGGGGGCCTGAACACTGAAGCTTTCTTT
CDR3: CASSTPWGGLNTEAFF

V: TRBV6-5
J: TRBJ1-3
size: .
D: .
DNA: TGTGCCAGCAGTTATGGCAGCGACTCTGGAAACACCATATATTTT
CDR3: CASSYGSDSGNTIYF

V: TRBV7-9
J: TRBJ2-2
size: once
D: TRBD1
DNA: TGTGCCAGCAGCCTACTTGTAGGGGGCTGGAACACCGGGGAGCTGTTTTTT
CDR3: CASSLLVGGWNTGELFF

V: TRBV15
J: TRBJ1-2
size: .
D: TRBD1
DNA: TGTGCCACCAGTGGGACAGAGACTCTTGTCTATGGCTACACCTTC
CDR3: CATSGTETLVYGYTF

V: TRBV7-2
J: TRBJ1-5
size: .
D: .
DNA: TGTGCCAGCAGCTTAGGGGTCAGGGAGGCTCAGCCCCAGCATTTT
CDR3: CASSLGVREAQPQHF

V: TRBV5-1
J: TRBJ2-5
size: .
D: .
DNA: TGCGCCAGCAGCCCGGTTTTCGAGGCTAAAGAGACCCAGTACTTC
CDR3: CASSPVFEAKETQYF

V: TRBV10-3
J: TRBJ2-3
size: .
D: TRBD2
DNA: TGTGCCATCAGGCCTACCGGACTAGCGGGGGGGACAGATACGCAGTATTTT
CDR3: CAIRPTGLAGGTDTQYF